This T cell receptor (beta chain) was recorded in a study of T cell responses to AZD1222 COVID-19 vaccine (dated by TCRdb to the early 2020s). Regarding the complete study: AZD1222 recipients with second doses at about 4 weeks or about 12 weeks were pooled, because spike-specific TCR depth and breadth did not differ between schedules. A total of 230 to 250 trial participants underwent TCR sequencing, of whom nearly 210 had received two doses of AZD1222 and around 25 had received two doses of the MenACWY control vaccine. Trial participants were enrolled by age into 18-55, 56-69 and 70-plus year subgroups, with roughly 160, 29 and 62 TCR-sequenced participants respectively.

The time point tag for this specimen amounts to: baseline before first vaccination. Samples from vaccinated people were obtained from the UK trials COV001 and COV002, which included a single-blind randomized controlled phase 2/3 trial of AZD1222 (ChAdOx1 nCoV-19) in healthy adults. For TCRbeta chain sequencing, PBMC samples from trial participants were taken at day 0 and at day 28 after the second dose. The CDR3 regions of human TCRbeta chains were analyzed by immunosequencing. Turning to the authors' computational methods: TCRs in the repertoires were matched against a reference library of SARS-CoV-2-specific TCRs that had been generated with the MIRA antigen-specificity platform. Breadth was defined as the fraction of unique TCRs that were SARS-CoV-2-associated. Depth was defined as the fraction of total T cells that were SARS-CoV-2-associated. Using the MIRA data, every spike-specific TCR was mapped to the spike region that the TCR reacted to and assigned to either a CD4 or a CD8 class. Log10-transformed breadth and depth values were compared by one-way ANOVA with Sidak's multiple comparisons tests. The table comes from immuneACCESS by way of TCRdb, which keeps in-frame sequences with V and J called. Part of the clones is missing from these tables; in studies checked, under half for an unresolved V gene and the rest for unknown reasons. D and trimming come from the DNA, and the V and J calls and clone size come from that table. This sample holds 85,000 to 95,000 clones; 85% to 90% were observed only once. Clones ranked in the top ten supply roughly 8.1% of the sample.

A word on this clone: The clone's antigen remains unknown. Base qualities were left out, and no much larger clone turns up one base away.

Reading from cysteine to phenylalanine, the CDR3 counts 14 amino acids. The entry retains the CDR3 DNA only, 42 bases that are in frame from base 1. Trimming costs V 4 bases and J 4 bases, and their ends lie 13 bases apart. For CDR1 and CDR2, the germline V gene lists SGHTA and FQGNSA. What the authors observed across the whole study: Conclusions about previously exposed vaccinees were limited because only six or seven AZD1222 recipients were SARS-CoV-2 seropositive at baseline. In the small 56-69-year group, the increase in depth fell short of significance, most likely because of low power. Reportedly, almost half of the unique spike-specific TCRs recognized epitopes lying outside the regions that are mutated in the B.1.351 and B.1.1.7 variants. After two AZD1222 doses, spike-specific TCR breadth and depth were significantly higher than at day 0 and than in MenACWY recipients. Because no day 14 peak-response samples were available, the repertoires could be characterized only after the peak T cell response. The vaccine-associated CD4 TCRs covered the entire spike protein, and the dominant responses fell in regions 160-218 and 743-854. Most participants were white British and females outnumbered males, and the authors suggested that clonal diversity may have been underestimated.

This specimen was peripheral blood, taken on day 0 of AZD1222 vaccination. The rearranged chain carries TRBV7-2 and TRBJ2-5; the best D guess is TRBD2, with 6 bases matching. The TCR was taken from an adult in good health. The sequenced DNA is TGTGCCAGCAGCTCGCACTATAGCGGAGAGACCCAGTACTTC. The encoded protein is CASSSHYSGETQYF.